What follows describes a single T cell receptor (beta chain). Its antigen is currently unknown. The CDR3 is 15 amino acids. Per germline, CDR1 SGHVS and CDR2 FNYEAQ. V was clipped by 1 base and J by 4 bases, with 12 bases between them. This sample was included in a study of blood T cells in healthy people across ages. Study results and caveats: The fall in TCR beta diversity per million T cells was roughly linear with age.

A J-beta primer mix and a sample-barcoded 5' primer were used in a second PCR of about 7 to 12 cycles. TCRdb reprocessed the 5' RACE reads with MiXCR, giving one entry per CDR3 protein. The sample carries about 900,000 distinct CDR3 sequences, about 62% recorded once. Input material: blood. The gene calls are TRBV7-6 and TRBJ2-3; D unclear. This receptor was identified in a man younger than 45 in good health. Here the CDR3 reads CASSLVARSADTQYF. Written as DNA, the CDR3 is TGTGCCAGCAGCTTAGTTGCCAGGTCCGCAGATACGCAGTATTTT.